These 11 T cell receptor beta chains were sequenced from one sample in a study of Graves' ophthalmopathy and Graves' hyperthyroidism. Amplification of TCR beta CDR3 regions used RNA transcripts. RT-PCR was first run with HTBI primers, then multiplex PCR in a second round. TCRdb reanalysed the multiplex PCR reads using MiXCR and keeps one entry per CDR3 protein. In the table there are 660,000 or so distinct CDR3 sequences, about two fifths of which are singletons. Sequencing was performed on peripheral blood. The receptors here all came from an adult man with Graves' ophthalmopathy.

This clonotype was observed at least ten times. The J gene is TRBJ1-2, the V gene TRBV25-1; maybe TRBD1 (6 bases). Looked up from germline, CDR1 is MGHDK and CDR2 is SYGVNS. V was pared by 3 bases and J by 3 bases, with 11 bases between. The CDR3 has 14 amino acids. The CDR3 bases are TGTGCCAGCAGTGATGGGGGCGGGTACTATGGCTACACCTTC. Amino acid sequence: CASSDGGGYYGYTF.

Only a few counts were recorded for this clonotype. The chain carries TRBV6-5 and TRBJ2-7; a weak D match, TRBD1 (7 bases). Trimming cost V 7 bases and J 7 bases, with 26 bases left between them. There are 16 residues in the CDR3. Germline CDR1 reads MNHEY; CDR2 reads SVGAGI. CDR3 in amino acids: CASTHGGAGGLGEQYF. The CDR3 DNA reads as TGTGCCAGCACTCACGGAGGGGCAGGGGGATTAGGGGAGCAGTACTTC.

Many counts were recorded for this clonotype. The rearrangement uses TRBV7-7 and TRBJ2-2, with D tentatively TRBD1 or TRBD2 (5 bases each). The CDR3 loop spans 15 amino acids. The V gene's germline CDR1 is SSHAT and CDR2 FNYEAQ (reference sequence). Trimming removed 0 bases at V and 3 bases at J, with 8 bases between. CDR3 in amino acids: CASSLAGPYTGELFF. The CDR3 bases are TGTGCCAGCAGCTTAGCGGGACCATACACCGGGGAGCTGTTTTTT.

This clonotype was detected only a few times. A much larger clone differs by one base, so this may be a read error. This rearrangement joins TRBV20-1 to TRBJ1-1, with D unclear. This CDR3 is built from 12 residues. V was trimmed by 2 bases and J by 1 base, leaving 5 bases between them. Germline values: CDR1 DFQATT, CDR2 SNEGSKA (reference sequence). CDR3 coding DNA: TGCAGTGCTAGACGGCAGAACACTGAAGCTTTCTTT. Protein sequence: CSARRQNTEAFF.

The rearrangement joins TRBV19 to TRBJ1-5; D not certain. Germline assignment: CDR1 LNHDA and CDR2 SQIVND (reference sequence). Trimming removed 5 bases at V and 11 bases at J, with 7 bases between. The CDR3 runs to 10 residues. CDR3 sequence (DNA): TGTGCCAGTAGTGGTGAGACCCAGCATTTT. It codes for CASSGETQHF. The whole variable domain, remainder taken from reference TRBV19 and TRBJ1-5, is DGGITQSPKYLFRKEGQNVTLSCEQNLNHDAMYWYRQDPGQGLRLIYYSQIVNDFQKGDIAEGYSVSREKKESFPLTVTSAQKNPTAFYLCASSGETQHFGDGTRLSIL.

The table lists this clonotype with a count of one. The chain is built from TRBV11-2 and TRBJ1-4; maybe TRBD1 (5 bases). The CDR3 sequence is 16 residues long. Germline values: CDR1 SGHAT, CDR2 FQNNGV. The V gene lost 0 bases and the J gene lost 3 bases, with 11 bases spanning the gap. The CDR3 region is CASSLEGTGPNEKLFF. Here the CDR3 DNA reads TGTGCCAGCAGCTTAGAGGGGACTGGTCCTAATGAAAAACTGTTTTTT. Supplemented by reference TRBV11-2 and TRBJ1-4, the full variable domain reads EAGVAQSPRYKIIEKRQSVAFWCNPISGHATLYWYQQILGQGPKLLIQFQNNGVVDDSQLPKDRFSAERLKGVDSTLKIQPAKLEDSAVYLCASSLEGTGPNEKLFFGSGTQLSVL.

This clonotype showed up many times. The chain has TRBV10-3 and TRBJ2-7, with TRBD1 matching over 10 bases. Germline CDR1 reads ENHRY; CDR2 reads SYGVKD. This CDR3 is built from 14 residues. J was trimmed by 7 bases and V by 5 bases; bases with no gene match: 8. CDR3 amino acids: CAISSGTGEYEQYF. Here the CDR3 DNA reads TGTGCCATCAGTAGCGGGACAGGGGAATATGAGCAGTACTTC.

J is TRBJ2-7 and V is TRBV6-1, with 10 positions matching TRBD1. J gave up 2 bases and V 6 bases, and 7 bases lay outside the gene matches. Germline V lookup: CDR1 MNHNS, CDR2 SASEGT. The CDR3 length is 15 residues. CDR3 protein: CASRTGTGVTYEQYF. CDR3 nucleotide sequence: TGTGCCAGCAGAACAGGGACAGGGGTAACCTACGAGCAGTACTTC.

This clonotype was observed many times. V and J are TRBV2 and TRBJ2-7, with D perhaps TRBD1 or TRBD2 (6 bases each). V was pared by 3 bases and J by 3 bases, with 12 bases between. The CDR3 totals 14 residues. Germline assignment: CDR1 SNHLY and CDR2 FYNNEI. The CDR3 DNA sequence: TGTGCCAGCAGTGAGCTGGGGGGACACTACGAGCAGTACTTC. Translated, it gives CASSELGGHYEQYF.

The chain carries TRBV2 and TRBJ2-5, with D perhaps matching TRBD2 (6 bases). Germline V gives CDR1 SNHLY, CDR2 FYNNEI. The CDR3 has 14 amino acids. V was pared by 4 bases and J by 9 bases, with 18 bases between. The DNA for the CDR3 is TGTGCCAGCAGTGCGGGGGACGGAAGTCAGCCCCAGTACTTC. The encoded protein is CASSAGDGSQPQYF.

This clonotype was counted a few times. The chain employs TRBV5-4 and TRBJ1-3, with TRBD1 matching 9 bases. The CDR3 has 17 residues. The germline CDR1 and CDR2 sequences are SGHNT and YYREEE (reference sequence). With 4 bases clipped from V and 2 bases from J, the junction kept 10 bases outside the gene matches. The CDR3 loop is CASSPIQGALPGNTIYF. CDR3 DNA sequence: TGTGCCAGCAGCCCTATACAGGGGGCGCTTCCTGGAAACACCATATATTTT.